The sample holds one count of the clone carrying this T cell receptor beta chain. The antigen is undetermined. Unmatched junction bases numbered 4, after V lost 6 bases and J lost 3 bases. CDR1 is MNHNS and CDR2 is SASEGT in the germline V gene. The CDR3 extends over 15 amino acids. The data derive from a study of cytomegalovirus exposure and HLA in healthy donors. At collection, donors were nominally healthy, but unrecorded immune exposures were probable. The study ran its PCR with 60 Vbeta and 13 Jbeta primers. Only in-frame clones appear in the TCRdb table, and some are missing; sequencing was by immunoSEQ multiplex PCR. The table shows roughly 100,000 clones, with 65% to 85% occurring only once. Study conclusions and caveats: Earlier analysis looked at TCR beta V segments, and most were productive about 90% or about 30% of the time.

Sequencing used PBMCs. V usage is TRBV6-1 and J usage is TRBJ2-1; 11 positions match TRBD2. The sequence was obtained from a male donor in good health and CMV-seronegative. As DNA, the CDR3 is TGTGCCAGCAGGACGGGACTAGCGGACTACAATGAGCAGTTCTTC. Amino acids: CASRTGLADYNEQFF.